Described below is a single TCR beta chain sequence and its context. Produced via immunoSEQ multiplex PCR; TCRdb's table is partial and in-frame only. The top ten clones hold roughly 4.3% of a sample with 160,000 or so clones, 70% to 90% of them seen once. This sample is part of a study of T cell responses to AZD1222 COVID-19 vaccine. The CDR3 sequence is 14 residues long. In germline, CDR1 is SGHVS, CDR2 FNYEAQ. Trimming shortened V by 1 base and J by 0 bases, and 6 bases separated the two germline ends. The receptor's source is an adult who received the AZD1222 COVID-19 vaccine. The rearrangement uses TRBV7-6 and TRBJ1-2; D is uncertain. The input for sequencing was peripheral blood, taken 28 days after the second AZD1222 dose. CDR3 nucleotides: TGTGCCAGCAGCTTAGATAGGGCTAACTATGGCTACACCTTC. This translates into CASSLDRANYGYTF.